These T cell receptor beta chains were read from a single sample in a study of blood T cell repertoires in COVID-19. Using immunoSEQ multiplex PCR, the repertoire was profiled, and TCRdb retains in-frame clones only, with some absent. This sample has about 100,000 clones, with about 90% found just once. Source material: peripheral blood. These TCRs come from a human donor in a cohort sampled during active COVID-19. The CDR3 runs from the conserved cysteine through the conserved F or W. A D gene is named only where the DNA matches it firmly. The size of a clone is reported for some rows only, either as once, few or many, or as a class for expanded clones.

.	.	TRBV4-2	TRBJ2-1	TGTGCCAGCAGCCTTCCCGGGGACTTCGGGCCCTACAATGAGCAGTTCTTC	CASSLPGDFGPYNEQFF
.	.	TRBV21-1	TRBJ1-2	TGTGCCAGCAACCGGGACTGGGGAGTGGGGGGCTACACCTTC	CASNRDWGVGGYTF
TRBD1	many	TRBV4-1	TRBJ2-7	TGCGCCAGCAGCCAAGTGGACAGGGACGGCGAGCAGTACTTC	CASSQVDRDGEQYF
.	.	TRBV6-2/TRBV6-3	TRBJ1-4	TGTGCCAGCAGTTACTTTCCGGGAGGGATTGAAAAACTGTTTTTT	CASSYFPGGIEKLFF
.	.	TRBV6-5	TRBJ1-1	TGTGCGACGAGGGTGAACACTGAAGCTTTCTTT	CATRVNTEAFF
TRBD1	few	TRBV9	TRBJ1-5	TGTGCCAGCAGCCCGGGACAGGGGCGCAATCAGCCCCAGCATTTT	CASSPGQGRNQPQHF
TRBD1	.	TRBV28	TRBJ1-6	TGTGCCAGCAGTTTATGGACAGGGTTGGATTCACCCCTCCACTTT	CASSLWTGLDSPLHF
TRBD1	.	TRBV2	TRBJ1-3	TGTGCCAGCAGTGCTCAGGGGGGCCCTGGAAACACCATATATTTT	CASSAQGGPGNTIYF
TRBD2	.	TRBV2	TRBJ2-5	TGTGCCAGCAGTGATAGGACGGGAGGGCAAGAGACCCAGTACTTC	CASSDRTGGQETQYF
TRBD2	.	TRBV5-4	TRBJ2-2	TGTGCCAGCAGCTCGGGCGGGGGGCCCGGGGAGCTGTTTTTT	CASSSGGGPGELFF
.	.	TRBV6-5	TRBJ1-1	TGTGCCAGCACCCCGGAGTCGAACACTGAAGCTTTCTTT	CASTPESNTEAFF
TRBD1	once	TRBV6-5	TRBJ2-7	TGTGCCACCAAGATACAGGGGGCGACTCTCGAGCAGTACTTC	CATKIQGATLEQYF
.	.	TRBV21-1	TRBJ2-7	TGTGCCAGCACCCGCAAGGATAGGACAGGGAGCAAGGCCTACGAGCAGTACTTC	CASTRKDRTGSKAYEQYF
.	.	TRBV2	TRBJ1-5	TGTGCCAGCAGTGGGACAGGCAATCAGCCCCAGCATTTT	CASSGTGNQPQHF
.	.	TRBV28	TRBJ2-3	TGTGCCAGCAGTTTACGGGTGTGGGTCACCAGAGACGATACGCAGTATTTT	CASSLRVWVTRDDTQYF
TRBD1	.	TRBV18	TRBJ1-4	TGTGCCAGCTCACCGGGGACAGGGGCAACTAATGAAAAACTGTTTTTT	CASSPGTGATNEKLFF
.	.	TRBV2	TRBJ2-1	TGTGCCAGCACACCAGACAGCCCCTACAATGAGCAGTTCTTC	CASTPDSPYNEQFF
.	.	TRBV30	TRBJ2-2	TGTGCCTGGAGTGGTCAGGGGAACACCGGGGAGCTGTTTTTT	CAWSGQGNTGELFF
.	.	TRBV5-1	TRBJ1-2	TGCGCCAGCAGCCTCGGGACTGATAGGAACTATGGCTACACCTTC	CASSLGTDRNYGYTF
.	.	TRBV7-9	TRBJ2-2	TGTGCCAGCCGAGGAAACACCGGGGAGCTGTTTTTT	CASRGNTGELFF
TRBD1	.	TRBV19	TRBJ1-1	TGTGCCAGTAGCTCCGTCTCGGGACAGCTGGAAGCTTTCTTT	CASSSVSGQLEAFF
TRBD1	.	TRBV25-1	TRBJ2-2	TGTGCCAGCAGTGATTCTTGGACAGGAAACACCGGGGAGCTGTTTTTT	CASSDSWTGNTGELFF
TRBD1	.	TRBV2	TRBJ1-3	TGTGCCAGCACTGTACCGATAACAGGGGTTAACTACACCATATATTTT	CASTVPITGVNYTIYF
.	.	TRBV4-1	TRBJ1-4	TGCGCCAGCAGCCAAGGACAGCTGGATGAAAAACTGTTTTTT	CASSQGQLDEKLFF
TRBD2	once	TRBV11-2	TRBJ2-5	TGTGCCAGCAGCTTCGGCCTCGCGGGGCGGGGGGGTAGATCTGAGACCCAGTACTTC	CASSFGLAGRGGRSETQYF
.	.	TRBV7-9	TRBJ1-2	TGTGCCAGCAGCTTAGGAGACTATGGCTACACCTTC	CASSLGDYGYTF
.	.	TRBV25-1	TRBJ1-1	TGTGCCAGCAGTGGTGTATCGCGAGAGGGAGCTTTCTTT	CASSGVSREGAFF
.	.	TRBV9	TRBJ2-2	TGTGCCAGCAGCGTAGTGGAAGGGGTGACCGGGGAGCTGTTTTTT	CASSVVEGVTGELFF
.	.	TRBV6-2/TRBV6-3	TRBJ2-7	TGTGCCAGCAGTTATTATACAACTACGGTGCAGTACTTC	CASSYYTTTVQYF
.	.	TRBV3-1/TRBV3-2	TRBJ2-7	TGTGCCAGCAGCGGGAGTTACGAGCAGTACTTC	CASSGSYEQYF
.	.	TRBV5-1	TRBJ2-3	TGCGCCAGCAGCTCCCAGGGGGGCGGGGTGGCAGATACGCAGTATTTT	CASSSQGGGVADTQYF
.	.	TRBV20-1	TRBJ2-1	TGCAGTGCTAGTGTAAAAAATGAGCAGTTCTTC	CSASVKNEQFF
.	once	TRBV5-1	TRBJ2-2	TGCGCCAGCAGCCTCGGCCCGCAGGGCGGGGAGCTGTTTTTT	CASSLGPQGGELFF
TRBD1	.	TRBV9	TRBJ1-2	TGTGCCAGCAGCGCAAGCCCCGGGACAGGAGCCTATTCGGTAGGCTATGGCTACACCTTC	CASSASPGTGAYSVGYGYTF
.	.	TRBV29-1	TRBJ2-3	TGCAGCGTTCTCCAGGGGGACTCCACAGATACGCAGTATTTT	CSVLQGDSTDTQYF
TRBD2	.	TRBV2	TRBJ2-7	TGTGCCACCTTTACCCTCAAACTAGCGGGCTCCACCTACGAGCAGTACTTC	CATFTLKLAGSTYEQYF
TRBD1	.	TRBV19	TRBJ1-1	TGTGCCAGTAGTGCCACAGGGGGCACTGAAGCTTTCTTT	CASSATGGTEAFF
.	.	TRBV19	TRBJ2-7	TGTGCCAGTAGTCTCGGGAACAGGGTCCACGAGCAGTACTTC	CASSLGNRVHEQYF
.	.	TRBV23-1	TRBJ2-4	TGCGCCAGCAGTCACCAGGACATTCAGTACTTC	CASSHQDIQYF
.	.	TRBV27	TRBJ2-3	TGTGCCAGCAGTTCTGAACTAGGCGCGGATACGCAGTATTTT	CASSSELGADTQYF
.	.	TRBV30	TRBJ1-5	TGTGCCTGGGGGGGGGATAGCAATCAGCCCCAGCATTTT	CAWGGDSNQPQHF
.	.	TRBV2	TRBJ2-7	TGTGCCAGCAGCCCCAGGGCCCAGAGGGAGCAGTACTTC	CASSPRAQREQYF
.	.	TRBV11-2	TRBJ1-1	TGTGCCAGCAGCTTTATGGACAGATCCACTGAAGCTTTCTTT	CASSFMDRSTEAFF
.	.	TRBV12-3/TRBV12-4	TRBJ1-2	TGTGCCAGCAGTTTGGCGGGGTCATACACCTTC	CASSLAGSYTF
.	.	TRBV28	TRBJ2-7	TGTGCCAGCAGTTCTGCCGGGGGTCGGACCTACGAGCAGTACTTC	CASSSAGGRTYEQYF
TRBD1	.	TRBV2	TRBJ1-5	TGTGCCAGCAGTGAACAGGGGGTTCAGCCCCAGCATTTT	CASSEQGVQPQHF
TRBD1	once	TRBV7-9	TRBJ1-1	TGTGCCAGCAGCCAGCGAGACAGGGGGCACACTGAAGCTTTCTTT	CASSQRDRGHTEAFF
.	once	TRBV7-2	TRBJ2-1	TGTGCCAGCAGCTCCCAAGGGGGACCTTACAATGAGCAGTTCTTC	CASSSQGGPYNEQFF
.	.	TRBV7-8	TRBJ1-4	TGTGCCAGCAGCTCCAGGGAGGGGGGAATTAATGAAAAACTGTTTTTT	CASSSREGGINEKLFF
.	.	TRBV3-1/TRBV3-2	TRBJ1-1	TGTGCCAGCTGGGGGGGGACTGAAGCTTTCTTT	CASWGGTEAFF
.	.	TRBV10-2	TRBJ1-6	TGCGCCAGCAGTGAACAGGGAGGGTGGGATTCACCCCTCCACTTT	CASSEQGGWDSPLHF
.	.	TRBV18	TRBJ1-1	TGTGCCAGCTCACCACGGGCAGGGAACACTGAAGCTTTCTTT	CASSPRAGNTEAFF
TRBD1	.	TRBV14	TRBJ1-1	TGTGCCAGCAGCCCCTACAGGGGGAACACTGAAGCTTTCTTT	CASSPYRGNTEAFF
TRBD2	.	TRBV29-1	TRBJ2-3	TGCAGCGTTTTATCAGCGGGAGGTGATACGCAGTATTTT	CSVLSAGGDTQYF